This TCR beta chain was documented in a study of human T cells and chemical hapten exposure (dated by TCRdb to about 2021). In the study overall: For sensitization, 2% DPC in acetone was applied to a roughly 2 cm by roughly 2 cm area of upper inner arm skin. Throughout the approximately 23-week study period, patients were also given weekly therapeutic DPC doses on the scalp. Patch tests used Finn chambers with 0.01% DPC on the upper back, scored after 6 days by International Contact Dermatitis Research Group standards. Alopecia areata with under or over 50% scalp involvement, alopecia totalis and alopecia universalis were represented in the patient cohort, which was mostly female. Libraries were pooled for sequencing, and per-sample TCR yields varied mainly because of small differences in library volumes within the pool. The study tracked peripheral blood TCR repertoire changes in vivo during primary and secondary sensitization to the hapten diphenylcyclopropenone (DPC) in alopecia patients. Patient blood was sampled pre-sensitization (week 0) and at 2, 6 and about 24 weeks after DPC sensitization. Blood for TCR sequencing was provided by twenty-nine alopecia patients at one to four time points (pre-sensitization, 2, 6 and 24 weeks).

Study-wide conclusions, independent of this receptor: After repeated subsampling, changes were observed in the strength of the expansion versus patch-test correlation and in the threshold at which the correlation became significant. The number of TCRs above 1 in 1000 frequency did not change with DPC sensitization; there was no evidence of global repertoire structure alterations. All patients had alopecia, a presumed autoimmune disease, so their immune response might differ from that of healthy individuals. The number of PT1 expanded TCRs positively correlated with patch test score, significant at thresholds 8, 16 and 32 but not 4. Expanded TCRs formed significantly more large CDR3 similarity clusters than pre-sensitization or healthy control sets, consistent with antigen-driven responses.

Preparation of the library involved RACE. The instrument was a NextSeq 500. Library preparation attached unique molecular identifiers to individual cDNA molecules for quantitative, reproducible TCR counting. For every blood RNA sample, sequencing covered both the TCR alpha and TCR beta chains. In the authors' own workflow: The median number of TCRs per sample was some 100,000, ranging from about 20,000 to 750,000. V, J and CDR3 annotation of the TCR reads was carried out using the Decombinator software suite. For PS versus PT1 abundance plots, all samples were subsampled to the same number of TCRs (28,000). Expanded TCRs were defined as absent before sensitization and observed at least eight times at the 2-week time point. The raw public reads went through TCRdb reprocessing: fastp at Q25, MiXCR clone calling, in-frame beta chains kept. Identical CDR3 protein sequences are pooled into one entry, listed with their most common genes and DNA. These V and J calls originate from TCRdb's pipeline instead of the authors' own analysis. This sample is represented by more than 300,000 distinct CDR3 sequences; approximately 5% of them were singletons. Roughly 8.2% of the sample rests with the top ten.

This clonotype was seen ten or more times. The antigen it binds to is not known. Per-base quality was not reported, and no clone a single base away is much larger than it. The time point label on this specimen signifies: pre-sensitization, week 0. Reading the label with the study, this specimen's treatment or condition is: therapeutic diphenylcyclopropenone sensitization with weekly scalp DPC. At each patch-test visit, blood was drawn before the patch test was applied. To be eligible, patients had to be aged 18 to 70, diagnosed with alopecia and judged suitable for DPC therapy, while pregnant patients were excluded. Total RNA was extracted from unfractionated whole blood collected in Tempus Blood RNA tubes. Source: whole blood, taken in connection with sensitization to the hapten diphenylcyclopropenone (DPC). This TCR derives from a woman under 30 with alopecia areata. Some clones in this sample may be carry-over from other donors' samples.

The nucleotides are TGTGCCAGCAGCCAAGAGGAGGAGAAGTATGGCTACACCTTC. This is translated as CASSQEEEKYGYTF. The sequence joins TRBV3-1 to TRBJ1-2; the D gene is unclear. V gives up 0 bases and J gives up 5 bases, and the segment between their germline ends measures 10 bases. The CDR3 runs 14 amino acids, cysteine and phenylalanine included. Only the CDR3 DNA is retained, 42 bases long and in frame from the first base. The germline V gene (reference sequence) sets CDR1 to LGHDT and CDR2 to YNNKEL.